This T cell receptor (beta chain) is drawn from a study of response to subunit inactivated influenza vaccine. Whole-study results and caveats: The authors offered the suggestion that each seasonal influenza vaccination recruits few new T cells.

Via MiXCR, TCRdb re-called the RT-PCR reads, giving one row per CDR3 protein. The sample yields hundreds of thousands of distinct CDR3 sequences, less than 20% seen once. Worth noting for this clonotype: Its antigen is undetermined.

The germline gives CDR1 WSHSY, CDR2 SAAADI. Trimming removed 8 bases from V and 7 bases from J; junction bases left unmatched: 11. The CDR3 totals 14 residues. The source was PBMCs from blood, collected roughly 5 days after vaccination. The receptor comes from a man aged 50-59 years who received an inactivated influenza vaccine. The chain joins TRBV10-2 to TRBJ2-7, with TRBD1 identical over 10 bases. The CDR3 bases are TGCGCCAGCCGGGAAATGGGGACAGGGGAAGAGCAGTACTTC. This encodes CASREMGTGEEQYF.